A single T cell receptor (beta chain) is shown here with its context. Its antigen is unidentified. The CDR3 runs 11 residues. V lost 5 bases and J 8 bases, leaving 9 bases between the germline ends. Germline lookup yields CDR1 SGHNT and CDR2 YENEEA. Clones were sequenced by immunoSEQ multiplex PCR, and TCRdb holds only the in-frame ones, with some missing. The sample consists of roughly 150,000 clones, roughly 90% of them appearing once. The record originates from a study of cytomegalovirus exposure and HLA in healthy donors. Findings of the study overall: Despite most TCR sequences being rare, some public TCRs occurred in many donors. The classifier reportedly diagnosed cytomegalovirus status with high specificity and sensitivity.

This TCR came from a man younger than 30 in good health and CMV-seronegative. Sequencing input: PBMCs. The rearrangement links TRBV11-3 to TRBJ1-1, with D maybe TRBD1 (5 bases). CDR3: CASSAGTEAFF. The CDR3 bases are TGTGCCAGCAGCGCGGGGACGGAAGCTTTCTTT.